This passage covers 8 T cell receptor beta chains from one sample sequenced in a study of chemoradiotherapy in HPV16-positive cancers. TCRdb's table, derived via immunoSEQ multiplex PCR, lists solely in-frame clones and lacks some. Of thousands of clones in the sample, approximately 80% were seen once. The sequencing here drew on tumor tissue, taken from a patient who underwent chemoradiotherapy. The receptors here all came from a human donor with HPV-associated anogenital cancer.

This clone occurred once. The V gene is TRBV7-2, the J gene TRBJ1-1; no firm D call. CDR3 length: 13 amino acids. Germline loops: CDR1 SGHTA, CDR2 FQGNSA. V was cut by 1 base and J by 0 bases, with 3 bases left in between. CDR3 region: CASSLELNTEAFF. CDR3 nucleotide sequence: TGTGCCAGCAGCTTAGAGTTGAACACTGAAGCTTTCTTT.

This chain joins TRBV27 and TRBJ2-3; TRBD1 matches at 7 bases. Trimming took 8 bases from V and 3 from J; bases not matched to a gene: 2. Per the germline V gene, CDR1 is MNHEY and CDR2 is SMNVEV (reference sequence). The CDR3 is 12 residues long. The CDR3: CASRDRTDTQYF. The CDR3 coding sequence is TGTGCCAGCCGGGACAGAACAGATACGCAGTATTTT.

The chain employs TRBV19 and TRBJ1-3; maybe TRBD1 (5 bases). The CDR3 extends over 12 amino acids. V shed 11 bases and J shed 4 bases, with 12 bases lying between them. CDR1 LNHDA and CDR2 SQIVND come from the germline V gene (reference sequence). CDR3 bases: TGTGCCGGAGGGACGGTCGGAAACACCATATATTTT. Protein: CAGGTVGNTIYF.

This clone was seen more than once but under ten times. The gene calls are TRBV7-3 and TRBJ2-1, with TRBD2 matching over 11 bases. CDR1 SGHTA and CDR2 FQGTGA come from the germline V gene. The CDR3 length is 14 residues. The junction had 7 bases not matched to a gene; V was cut back by 5 bases and J by 10 bases. The CDR3 nucleotides are TGTGCCAGCAGCCCGTCGGCTAGCGGGAGGGAGCAGTTCTTC. Encoded protein: CASSPSASGREQFF. The full variable domain, its missing parts supplied by reference TRBV7-3 and TRBJ2-1, is GAGVSQTPSNKVTEKGKYVELRCDPISGHTALYWYRQSLGQGPEFLIYFQGTGAADDSGLPNDRFFAVRPEGSVSTLKIQRTERGDSAVYLCASSPSASGREQFFGPGTRLTVL.

This chain joins TRBV29-1 and TRBJ1-2, with D unclear. V was trimmed by 3 bases and J by 3 bases, leaving 8 bases between them. Per germline, CDR1 SQVTM and CDR2 ANQGSEA. The CDR3 extends over 12 amino acids. The CDR3 DNA sequence: TGCAGCGTTGATCGGGCCTACTATGGCTACACCTTC. Its translation is CSVDRAYYGYTF.

J is TRBJ1-2 and V is TRBV10-3; no reliable D call. Trimming removed 3 bases at V and 2 bases at J, with 7 bases between. The CDR3 runs 13 residues. Germline V gene lookup returns CDR1 ENHRY and CDR2 SYGVKD. The CDR3 DNA is TGTGCCATCAGTGATGACAAGAACTATGGCTACACCTTC. Translation: CAISDDKNYGYTF.

The chain joins TRBV7-3 to TRBJ2-7; D may be TRBD1 or TRBD2 (5 bases each). The ends were cut back, 2 bases at V and 1 base at J, with 12 bases in the middle. The CDR3 contains 15 residues. Per germline, CDR1 SGHTA and CDR2 FQGTGA. The CDR3 here is CASSLGGGRSYEQYF. CDR3 nucleotides: TGTGCCAGCAGCTTAGGTGGGGGTAGGTCCTACGAGCAGTACTTC.

The chain recombines TRBV6-5 with TRBJ1-2; D gene uncertain. Between the trimmed V and J ends, which lost 5 bases and 0 bases, there was a span of 13 bases. The CDR3 contains 15 residues. Germline V gene lookup returns CDR1 MNHEY and CDR2 SVGAGI. CDR3 sequence (DNA): TGTGCCAGCAGTCATGGACTGGAGTCTAACTATGGCTACACCTTC. Amino acids: CASSHGLESNYGYTF.